The following is a TCR beta chain sequence with its context. This clone's antigen is unknown. No base qualities exist here, and no much larger clone lies one base off it. CDR1 and CDR2, per the germline V gene (reference sequence), are LNHDA and SQIVND. V is trimmed back by 5 bases and J by 2 bases, and the junction contains 8 bases that no gene match accounts for. From cysteine to phenylalanine, the CDR3 is 15 amino acids long. The kept DNA is CDR3 alone, 45 bases in frame from the first base. This sample is part of a study of cytomegalovirus exposure and HLA in healthy donors (dated by TCRdb to about 2017). For context, the study as a whole: In an earlier analysis of 450 to 750 of the donors, 250 to 300 Gb of sequence data and 117 million unique TCR beta sequences from 150 million to 200 million T cells were reported. Rather than using new phenotypic data, the later analysis identified candidate immune exposures from TCR beta sequences and from how often those sequences occurred across donors. The number of typed donors differed by locus: roughly 629-630 for A, B, C, DRB1 and DQB1; some 540 for DQA1; approximately 600 for DPA1; and approximately 450 for DPB1. Every repertoire in the discovery cohort had been generated on one and the same sequencing platform. Among around 400 genotyped donors of the cohort, an average of approximately 230,000 unique TCR beta nucleotide sequences were sequenced per donor, about a sixth of them non-productive. Besides the first cohort of 666 subjects, a separate validation cohort made up of 120 different subjects was used. Several DR-DQ haplotypes were treated as single units for association and clustering because of strong linkage in the cohort. Using immunosequencing, the study profiled T cell repertoires from 666 subjects and related those repertoires to cytomegalovirus serostatus. Among the roughly 430 genotyped donors, under 90% belonged to the genetic ancestry cluster associated with self-reported Caucasian donors. To study patterns of TCR occurrence, a later analysis re-analyzed previously published TCR beta repertoires from 700 or so donors and added high-resolution HLA genotyping. In an earlier analysis of 500 to 650 of the donors, high-throughput TCR beta sequencing was used to judge whether each TCR beta V gene segment behaved as functional or pseudogenic. Genome-wide SNP genotypes for about 55% of the roughly 670 donors were used in a later genetic analysis, which treated that subset as a discovery cohort. An early release that covered more than 550 HLA-typed donors contained approximately 300 gigabases of sequencing data and 70 million to 100 million unique TCR sequences. HLA typing included class I and class II loci at four-digit resolution. Alongside the repertoire data, information on donor age, sex, ethnicity and CMV serostatus was compiled. High-throughput TCR immunosequencing, statistical association of individual TCRs with disease status, and machine learning were combined to predict cytomegalovirus infection status. The study was designed to test whether signatures of past pathogen exposure could be identified by cataloging public T cell receptors. What the work shows at the level of the full study, not this receptor alone: Presence/absence analyses assumed roughly uniform sequencing depth across donors, an assumption that may not hold. A cluster of highly shared sequence variants was judged likely to represent a technical artifact of the sequencing pipeline. A further reported finding was that TCR beta sequences accurately predicted the HLA-A and HLA-B alleles for most subjects in the first cohort. In a later analysis, several top co-occurrence clusters were reported to appear linked to parvovirus B19, influenza, CMV and Epstein-Barr virus. The earlier analysis of approximately 540 of the donors excluded some 15 rarely observed V segments, including chromosome 9 orphons, because counts were too low. A later genetic analysis reported fewer N-insertions in productive TCRs among donors in an Asian-associated ancestry cluster than the 666-donor mean. According to a later analysis, most CMV-associated TCR beta chains appeared to be HLA-restricted, and the HLA associations seemed to be driven largely by CMV exposure. A later analysis found that TCR association rates varied across HLA loci, with DRB1 alleles showing the most associated TCRs and HLA-C alleles the fewest. For the cohort, immune exposure information was limited to CMV serostatus. In a later analysis, HLA-associated TCR beta chains showed more clonal expansion and lower generation probabilities than non-associated chains that were equally common. According to the authors, the approach could potentially be generalized to other disease states and immunological phenotypes. Across donors, most TCR sequences were observed very rarely, whereas some public TCRs were present in many individuals. When HLA alleles, especially DR and DQ, strongly co-occurred, attributing TCR associations to individual alleles was difficult. Three of the identified cytomegalovirus-associated TCR beta chains were confirmed in vitro to be specific for cytomegalovirus antigens. An association between a missense DCLRE1C variant and V-gene and J-gene trimming of TCR beta chains was found in a later genetic analysis and replicated in an independent cohort. The classifier was reported to diagnose cytomegalovirus status with high specificity and sensitivity in both the original cohort and the validation cohort. Because HLA typing was missing for some donors at each locus, association tests included only the typed subset. Some IMGT-functional V segments, including TRBV6-2 and TRBV6-3, could not be told apart with the 87-base-pair reads, so those segments were excluded. Linkage disequilibrium might explain the correlated functional status among segregating V segments, but an unknown experimental factor could not be excluded. In this cohort, only TCR beta chains were sequenced, and detectable features were limited by the absence of alpha or paired-chain data. A total of 164 TCR beta chains were listed by the study as associated with cytomegalovirus. In an earlier analysis of approximately 590 of the donors, most TCR beta V segments appeared in productive rearrangements about 87% or about 30% of the time, broadly matching IMGT annotations. Specific HLA alleles were associated with over 15,000 TCR beta sequences at a false discovery rate of 0.05 in a later analysis.

The cohort comprised hundreds of healthy bone marrow donors. At the time of sampling, every cohort member was nominally healthy, though immune exposures that went unrecorded were likely present. The donor was CMV seropositive and was included in the group of 250 to 300 seropositive cohort members. Every donor gave a peripheral blood sample, and the peripheral blood mononuclear cells from that sample were used for TCR beta sequencing. The Qiagen DNeasy Blood Extraction Kit was used to extract genomic DNA from the blood cell samples. The receptor library was made with the immunoSEQ multiplex PCR assay. A mixture of 60 forward primers for TCR Vbeta segments and 13 reverse primers for TCR Jbeta segments was used in the multiplex PCR. Amplification of the CDR3 region of rearranged TCR beta genes was performed with a multiplex PCR assay on genomic DNA. On the Illumina HiSeq System, the amplified TCR beta libraries were sequenced as 87-base-pair reads. The study's own analysis went as follows. In a later analysis, roughly 80 million unique TCR beta chains were counted across the 650 to 750 repertoires, and roughly 11 million of these chains were shared by at least two donors. To remove PCR and sequencing errors, raw reads were error-corrected and collapsed into unique sequences using a nearest-neighbor algorithm that merged closely related sequences. Alignment of CDR3 sequences to IMGT reference sequences was used to assign V, D and J gene segments. Each retained sequence needed at least a six-nucleotide match to both a V gene segment and a J gene segment. Rearrangements were called productive when the CDR3 lacked stop codons and stayed in frame with V and J; all others were non-productive. CDR3 was defined by IMGT convention, running from the second conserved V-encoded cysteine to the conserved J-encoded phenylalanine. The earlier analysis of 500 to 750 of the donors excluded any sequence lacking an unambiguous match to a single V gene segment. In an earlier analysis of some 590 of the donors, a V segment was called functional when productive rearrangements were above 56.7%, and segregating when the standard deviation between donors exceeded 5%. A statistical classification framework was built for diagnosing cytomegalovirus status from the catalog of TCR beta chain sequences. In a later analysis, V and J genes were assigned by comparing TCR nucleotide sequences against IMGT/GENE-DB human TR gene sequences. In a later analysis, CDR3 sequences and most-parsimonious VDJ recombination scenarios were assigned using the TCRdist pipeline. In a later analysis, each TCR beta chain was defined by its CDR3 amino acid sequence together with its V-gene family, and reads without a unique V-gene family were excluded. In a later analysis, 500 to 700 highly shared, low-generation-probability nucleotide sequences were removed to address suspected cross-contamination and a sequencing artifact. For each public chain, a later analysis derived a clonal expansion index from normalized ranks of inferred template counts within each repertoire. A later analysis computed generation probabilities with a VDJ recombination model fitted to out-of-frame rearrangements, and checked the results against IGoR. In a later analysis, hypergeometric tests were used to score TCR-TCR, TCR-HLA and TCR-CMV co-occurrence, with a repertoire-size bias correction applied to TCR pairs. False discovery rates were estimated in a later analysis by permuting HLA or CMV assignments 20 times. A later analysis grouped co-occurring TCRs with DBSCAN, adding TCRdist sequence similarity when clustering within HLA-allele-positive subsets. Repertoires with fewer than 30,000 or more than 120,000 public chains were left out of co-occurrence clustering, as were a handful of repertoires with anomalous nucleotide sharing. TCRdb limited this immuneACCESS table to in-frame rearrangements with V and J called. A share of clones is missing; checked studies link under half to unresolved V genes, and the rest is unexplained. D and trimming come from the DNA, and the V and J calls and clone size come from that table. The sample contains approximately 180,000 clones, around four fifths of them found a single time. The top ten clonotypes cover approximately 13% of the sample.

This clonotype was sampled from a woman aged 45-60 years in good health and CMV-seropositive. The chain uses TRBV19 and TRBJ2-7; 8 bases in the junction line up with TRBD1. Sequencing used PBMCs. The DNA sequence follows: TGTGCCAGTAGTGTCCGACAGGGGAGCACCTACGAGCAGTACTTC. The encoded protein is CASSVRQGSTYEQYF.